The 11 T cell receptor beta chains listed next were all sequenced from one sample in a study of blood T cell repertoires in COVID-19. TCRdb keeps only in-frame clones here, not all; method: immunoSEQ multiplex PCR. The sample has about 320,000 clones, about nine tenths seen once. The sample comprised peripheral blood. The receptor set was obtained from a woman in her twenties or thirties with COVID-19, enrolled during active disease.

This sequence joins TRBV2 and TRBJ1-5, with no clear D. There are 16 residues in the CDR3. Trimming stripped 8 bases from V and 0 bases from J, with 17 bases between. Germline CDR1 is SNHLY and CDR2 is FYNNEI. The CDR3 sequence is CASRERVGSSNQPQHF. CDR3 in DNA: TGTGCCAGCCGAGAAAGGGTAGGGAGTAGCAATCAGCCCCAGCATTTT.

The CDR3 protein is CASSQEQGGPYNEQFF. DNA of the CDR3: TGCGCCAGCAGCCAAGAACAGGGGGGACCCTACAATGAGCAGTTCTTC. J is TRBJ2-1 and V is TRBV4-1, with 8 bases lining up with TRBD1. Germline V gene data show CDR1 as MGHRA and CDR2 as YSYEKL. The CDR3 contains 16 residues. The junction had 3 bases not matched to a gene; V was cut back by 0 bases and J by 2 bases.

The CDR3 sequence is CASSFPGQGNEQFF. CDR3 DNA sequence: TGTGCCAGCAGTTTCCCGGGACAAGGAAATGAGCAGTTCTTC. This rearrangement joins TRBV27 to TRBJ2-1; TRBD1 is a possible D gene (6 bases). Germline values: CDR1 MNHEY, CDR2 SMNVEV (reference sequence). This CDR3 is built from 14 residues. The ends were cut back, 3 bases at V and 7 bases at J, with 13 bases in the middle.

The gene calls are TRBV2 and TRBJ2-2; D is unresolved. This CDR3 contains 14 residues. Germline-derived CDR1 and CDR2 are SNHLY and FYNNEI. V dropped 7 bases and J dropped 3 bases, with 12 bases sitting between them. CDR3 sequence reads: CASTLKQYTGELFF. The CDR3, as DNA: TGTGCCAGCACCCTTAAACAGTACACCGGGGAGCTGTTTTTT. Filled out from reference TRBV2 and TRBJ2-2, the complete variable domain reads EPEVTQTPSHQVTQMGQEVILRCVPISNHLYFYWYRQILGQKVEFLVSFYNNEISEKSEIFDDQFSVERPDGSNFTLKIRSTKLEDSAMYFCASTLKQYTGELFFGEGSRLTVL.

J is TRBJ2-7 and V is TRBV3-1 (or the pseudogene TRBV3-2), with TRBD1 matching 10 bases. Germline V gene data show CDR1 as LGHDT and CDR2 as YNNKEL (reference sequence). The CDR3 has 13 amino acids. The V gene end was trimmed by 0 bases and the J gene end by 12 bases; junction bases not matched to a gene: 5. The CDR3 reads CASSQDTGQGRYF. The CDR3 DNA is TGTGCCAGCAGCCAAGATACGGGACAGGGGAGGTACTTC.

The rearrangement uses TRBV5-5 and TRBJ2-3; TRBD2 matches at 8 bases. The CDR3 totals 15 residues. J lost 6 bases, V lost 3 bases, and 9 bases had no gene match. Germline V gene sequence: CDR1 SGHKS, CDR2 YYEKEE (reference sequence). CDR3 sequence: CASSWGVAGRDTQYF. The CDR3 coding sequence is TGTGCCAGCAGCTGGGGGGTAGCGGGGCGCGATACGCAGTATTTT.

The J gene is TRBJ2-7, the V gene TRBV11-2, with 7 bases matching TRBD1. J lost 3 bases, V lost 2 bases, and 4 bases had no gene match. Germline V gene data show CDR1 as SGHAT and CDR2 as FQNNGV. CDR3 length: 14 amino acids. CDR3 DNA sequence: TGTGCCAGCAGCTTAATGGGGACAGACTACGAGCAGTACTTC. It specifies CASSLMGTDYEQYF.

The rearrangement uses TRBV11-3 and TRBJ1-1; possible D gene TRBD1, 5 bases. Trimming stripped 5 bases from V and 3 bases from J, with 10 bases between. The CDR3 has 13 residues. The germline CDR1 and CDR2 sequences are SGHNT and YENEEA. CDR3 protein: CASSLGGDTEAFF. In DNA, the CDR3 is TGTGCCAGCAGCCTCGGGGGGGACACTGAAGCTTTCTTT.

The chain links TRBV9 to TRBJ2-5; 13 bases line up with TRBD2. Germline loops: CDR1 SGDLS, CDR2 YYNGEE. This CDR3 comprises 16 residues. The V and J ends lost 3 bases and 2 bases, in that order; junction bases with no gene match: 4. CDR3 in amino acids: CASSGGLAGFQETQYF. Written as DNA, the CDR3 is TGTGCCAGCAGCGGGGGACTAGCGGGGTTTCAAGAGACCCAGTACTTC. The full variable domain, completed using reference TRBV9 and TRBJ2-5, is DSGVTQTPKHLITATGQRVTLRCSPRSGDLSVYWYQQSLDQGLQFLIQYYNGEERAKGNILERFSAQQFPDLHSELNLSSLELGDSALYFCASSGGLAGFQETQYFGPGTRLLVL.

This chain joins TRBV6-5 and TRBJ2-5; the match to TRBD2 covers 7 bases. CDR3 length: 15 amino acids. Trimming took 5 bases from V and 3 from J; bases not matched to a gene: 9. The germline CDR1 and CDR2 sequences are MNHEY and SVGAGI. CDR3 loop: CASSTTRTREETQYF. The CDR3, as DNA: TGTGCCAGCAGTACCACAAGGACTAGAGAAGAGACCCAGTACTTC.

V usage is TRBV6-2 or TRBV6-3 and J usage is TRBJ2-5, with TRBD1 matching over 11 bases. The junction had 6 bases not matched to a gene; V was cut back by 6 bases and J by 6 bases. Germline loops: CDR1 MNHEY, CDR2 SVGEGT. The CDR3 loop spans 14 amino acids. The CDR3 sequence is CASSSGTGGQTQYF. In nucleotides, the CDR3 is TGTGCCAGCAGCTCCGGGACAGGGGGTCAGACCCAGTACTTC.